This TCR beta chain derives from a study of T cells in Graves' hyperthyroidism and ophthalmopathy. RNA transcripts served as the template for amplifying TCR beta CDR3 regions. The HTBI primer set was used in a first-round RT-PCR of the TCR CDR3. TCRdb used MiXCR to reprocess the multiplex PCR reads, holding one entry per CDR3 protein. The table lists some 210,000 distinct CDR3 sequences, about a sixth of them singletons. This CDR3 region has 17 residues. In germline, CDR1 is SGHTA, CDR2 FQGNSA. The V gene end was trimmed by 5 bases and the J gene end by 0 bases; junction bases not matched to a gene: 6. Stable disease denoted Graves' hyperthyroidism without ophthalmopathy progression within 18 months. Each patient was aged 18 to 65 and had newly diagnosed hyperthyroidism of under 2 months' duration. At least ten counts were recorded for this clonotype.

Sample: blood. This clonotype originated in a man in his fifties or sixties with Graves' hyperthyroidism. The rearrangement uses TRBV7-2 and TRBJ1-3, with 11 nucleotides matching TRBD1. The CDR3, as DNA: TGTGCCAGCAGCATAGGACAGGGGGCATACTCTGGAAACACCATATATTTT. This gives the protein CASSIGQGAYSGNTIYF.